A selection of T cell receptor beta chains follows, all from one sample in a study of low-dose radiotherapy and immunotherapy resistance in tumors. TCRdb re-called the reads through MiXCR, storing one row per CDR3 protein. The profile covers 60,000 or so distinct CDR3 sequences, with more than 20% appearing a single time and about 6.6% taken by the ten largest. Sequencing was performed on PBMCs, taken before treatment. The source is a male donor with rectosigmoid adenocarcinoma. Both conserved end residues are part of each CDR3. A D gene is named only where the DNA matches it firmly. Each size is how often the clone was seen (once, few, many) or a class if it is expanded.

>many|TRBJ1-1|TRBV7-8|.|11
CASSPRTEAFF
TGTGCCAGCAGCCCCCGGACTGAAGCTTTCTTT
>few|TRBJ2-7|TRBV19|TRBD1|15
CASSTGQGKFYEQYF
TGTGCCAGTAGTACGGGACAGGGTAAATTCTACGAGCAGTACTTC
>many|TRBJ2-3|TRBV25-1|TRBD2|14
CASSAGGGLDTQYF
TGTGCCAGCAGTGCTGGGGGGGGTCTAGATACGCAGTATTTT
>few|TRBJ1-2|TRBV9|TRBD1|12
CASSGQAYGYTF
TGTGCCAGCAGTGGACAGGCCTATGGCTACACCTTC
>many|TRBJ2-5|TRBV12-3/TRBV12-4|TRBD2|14
CASSSGTGGETQYF
TGTGCCAGCAGTTCCGGGACGGGGGGGGAGACCCAGTACTTC
>many|TRBJ1-3|TRBV5-4|.|13
CASSFFSGNTIYF
TGTGCCAGCAGCTTCTTCAGCGGAAACACCATATATTTT
>many|TRBJ2-7|TRBV12-3/TRBV12-4|.|14
CASSRRRRDYEQYF
TGTGCCAGCAGTCGCCGGAGGAGAGACTACGAGCAGTACTTC
>many|TRBJ2-3|TRBV4-2|.|15
CASSQAGLSTDTQYF
TGTGCCAGCAGCCAAGCGGGACTTAGCACAGATACGCAGTATTTT
>many|TRBJ2-1|TRBV19|.|11
CATTKVNEQFF
TGTGCCACCACGAAGGTCAATGAGCAGTTCTTC
>few|TRBJ2-5|TRBV13|.|14
CASSLRGAQETQYF
TGTGCCAGCAGCTTACGGGGGGCCCAAGAGACCCAGTACTTC